What follows is one T cell receptor (beta chain) and its context. Its matching antigen is unknown. The record originates from a study of cytomegalovirus exposure and HLA in healthy donors. Study-wide results and caveats: Later on, analysis showed that most CMV-associated TCR beta chains appeared to be HLA-restricted.

J gave up 8 bases and V 5 bases, and 5 bases lay outside the gene matches. Germline assignment: CDR1 SGHAT and CDR2 FQNNGV. The CDR3 is 14 amino acids. This PCR relied on a set of 60 Vbeta primers and 13 Jbeta primers. Some clones are missing from TCRdb's copy, which holds only in-frame ones; the method was immunoSEQ multiplex PCR. The sample contains around 210,000 clones, approximately 78% of which appear only once. The TCR was taken from a boy aged 5-17 years in good health and CMV-seronegative. This sequence joins TRBV11-2 and TRBJ1-4; 10 nucleotides align to TRBD1. The sequenced sample consisted of PBMCs. CDR3 sequence: CASSETGGREKLFF. DNA for the CDR3: TGTGCCAGCAGCGAGACAGGGGGCAGAGAAAAACTGTTTTTT.